The clone carrying this T cell receptor (beta chain) was seen just once. The repertoire was sequenced with immunoSEQ multiplex PCR; TCRdb's copy has only in-frame clones and lacks some. The sample includes some 160,000 clones, 85% of them seen just once. The sample originates from a study of blood T cell repertoires in COVID-19. The V segment lost 1 base and the J segment 4 bases; nucleotides outside the gene matches: 7. The CDR3 has 16 amino acids. Germline CDR1 MDHEN, CDR2 SYDVKM. The chain links TRBV28 to TRBJ1-2, with 9 bases identical to TRBD1. Sequencing input: peripheral blood. This clonotype was obtained from a woman at least 80 years old with COVID-19, enrolled during active disease. The CDR3 loop is CASSLSTGGAGYGYTF. The CDR3 DNA sequence: TGTGCCAGCAGTTTATCCACAGGGGGCGCAGGCTATGGCTACACCTTC.